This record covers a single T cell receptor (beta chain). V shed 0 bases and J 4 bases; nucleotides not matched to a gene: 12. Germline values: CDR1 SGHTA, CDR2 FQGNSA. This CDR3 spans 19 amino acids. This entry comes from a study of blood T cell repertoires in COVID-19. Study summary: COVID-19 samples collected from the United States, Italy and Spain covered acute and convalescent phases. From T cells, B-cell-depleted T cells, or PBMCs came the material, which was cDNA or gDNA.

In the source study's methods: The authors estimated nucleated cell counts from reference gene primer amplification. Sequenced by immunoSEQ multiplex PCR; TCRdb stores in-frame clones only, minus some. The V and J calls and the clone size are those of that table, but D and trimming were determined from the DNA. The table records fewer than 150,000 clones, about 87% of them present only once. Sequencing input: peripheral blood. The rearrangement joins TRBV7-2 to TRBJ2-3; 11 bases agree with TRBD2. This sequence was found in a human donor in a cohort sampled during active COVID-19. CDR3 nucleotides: TGTGCCAGCAGCTTAGCAGTCTCTAGCGGGGGGCGGGGGGCAGATACGCAGTATTTT. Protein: CASSLAVSSGGRGADTQYF.